Listed below are T cell receptor beta chains from one sample, sequenced in a study of blood T cell repertoires in COVID-19. Repertoires were generated with immunoSEQ multiplex PCR, while TCRdb's copy carries only in-frame clones and drops some. This sample has about 110,000 clones, with around 89% found just once. Sequencing used peripheral blood. The receptors originated from a man aged 40-49 years with active or convalescent COVID-19. The CDR3 runs from the conserved cysteine through the conserved F or W. The D gene is left open where the match is weak. Clone size is given for some rows only: seen once, a few or many times, or a class if the clone is expanded.

d_call j_call v_call clone_size cdr3_aa cdr3_nt
. TRBJ2-3 TRBV10-3 . CAISEGWETTDTQYF TGTGCCATCAGTGAAGGGTGGGAGACCACAGATACGCAGTATTTT
. TRBJ2-1 TRBV6-2/TRBV6-3 . CASSNVLDIEQFF TGTGCCAGCAGTAACGTACTAGATATTGAGCAGTTCTTC
. TRBJ2-3 TRBV28 . CASSVAPDTQYF TGTGCCAGCAGTGTGGCACCAGATACGCAGTATTTT
. TRBJ1-6 TRBV4-3 . CASSQDMAGRHSPLHF TGCGCCAGCAGCCAAGATATGGCAGGGAGGCATTCACCCCTCCACTTT
. TRBJ1-1 TRBV5-1 . CASSLEPGANTEAFF TGCGCCAGCAGCTTGGAGCCAGGCGCTAACACTGAAGCTTTCTTT
. TRBJ2-4 TRBV29-1 . CSARTVRSRGENIQYF TGCAGCGCGCGGACAGTAAGATCTCGTGGGGAAAACATTCAGTACTTC
. TRBJ2-7 TRBV7-9 . CASSLNSLGEQYF TGTGCCAGCAGCTTGAACAGCCTGGGCGAGCAGTACTTC
TRBD1 TRBJ1-1 TRBV12-3/TRBV12-4 . CASSNGQGQAFF TGTGCCAGCAGCAACGGACAGGGCCAAGCTTTCTTT
TRBD1 TRBJ1-2 TRBV19 . CASRVTGSRGYTF TGTGCCAGTAGGGTGACAGGGTCGAGGGGCTACACCTTC
TRBD1 TRBJ1-2 TRBV6-6 . CASRPQDRGDGYTF TGTGCCAGCAGGCCCCAGGACAGGGGAGATGGCTACACCTTC
. TRBJ1-5 TRBV6-5 many CASSYGQPNQPQHF TGTGCCAGCAGTTACGGACAGCCAAATCAGCCCCAGCATTTT
TRBD2 TRBJ2-7 TRBV4-3 . CASSQEGGSYEQYF TGCGCCAGCAGCCAAGAGGGCGGGAGTTACGAGCAGTACTTC
TRBD1 TRBJ1-1 TRBV19 . CASSIQGARIEAFF TGTGCCAGTAGTATTCAGGGGGCGCGTATTGAAGCTTTCTTT
. TRBJ2-3 TRBV7-2 . CASSSNTDTQYF TGTGCCAGCAGCTCCAACACAGATACGCAGTATTTT
TRBD1 TRBJ1-5 TRBV24-1 . CATSATGLGNQPQHF TGTGCCACCAGTGCGACAGGGCTTGGCAATCAGCCCCAGCATTTT
. TRBJ1-5 TRBV28 . CASSLGGRDQPQHF TGTGCCAGCAGTTTGGGGGGGCGCGATCAGCCCCAGCATTTT
TRBD2 TRBJ2-1 TRBV12-5 . CASGLVEYGLADNEQFF TGTGCTAGTGGTTTGGTGGAGTATGGACTAGCGGACAATGAGCAGTTCTTC
. TRBJ2-7 TRBV30 . CAWSGGSYEQYF TGTGCCTGGAGTGGGGGCAGTTACGAGCAGTACTTC
TRBD1 TRBJ2-1 TRBV5-4 . CASSFGQGLSHEQFF TGTGCCAGCAGCTTCGGACAGGGTCTTAGTCATGAGCAGTTCTTC
TRBD1 TRBJ1-2 TRBV28 once CATGTGGAEIYGYTF TGTGCCACCGGGACAGGGGGCGCTGAGATCTATGGCTACACCTTC
TRBD1 TRBJ1-1 TRBV5-1 . CASSLQGGNTEAFF TGCGCCAGCAGCTTGCAGGGGGGGAACACTGAAGCTTTCTTT
. TRBJ2-3 TRBV4-3 . CASSQDIIGVADTQYF TGCGCCAGCAGCCAAGATATAATCGGGGTCGCAGATACGCAGTATTTT
TRBD2 TRBJ2-3 TRBV19 . CASSSLAVGSDTQYF TGTGCCAGTAGTTCTCTAGCGGTTGGGAGCGATACGCAGTATTTT
. TRBJ1-1 TRBV4-3 . CASSQGGQWSAEAFF TGCGCCAGCAGCCAAGGGGGGCAGTGGAGCGCTGAAGCTTTCTTT
. TRBJ2-7 TRBV7-9 . CASSPPPGTPYEQYF TGTGCCAGCAGTCCTCCCCCCGGGACACCCTACGAGCAGTACTTC
. TRBJ2-5 TRBV15 . CATSSEQDQETQYF TGTGCCACCAGCAGCGAACAGGACCAAGAGACCCAGTACTTC
TRBD2 TRBJ2-2 TRBV7-2 once CASIKSVVAGFNTGELFF TGTGCCAGCATCAAAAGCGTGGTAGCGGGATTTAACACCGGGGAGCTGTTTTTT
. TRBJ2-5 TRBV6-2/TRBV6-3 . CASSYSEGTQYF TGTGCCAGCAGTTACTCGGAGGGGACCCAGTACTTC
. TRBJ2-5 TRBV5-1 . CASSLGSTGSETQYF TGCGCCAGCAGCTTGGGTAGTACGGGTTCGGAGACCCAGTACTTC
. TRBJ2-7 TRBV30 . CAWTTGMGSYEQYF TGTGCCTGGACTACAGGGATGGGGTCCTACGAGCAGTACTTC
TRBD2 TRBJ2-1 TRBV5-6 . CASSLSGIYNEQFF TGTGCCAGCAGCTTGAGCGGGATCTACAATGAGCAGTTCTTC
. TRBJ2-6 TRBV28 . CASRASGTGANVLTF TGTGCCAGCAGGGCCTCGGGGACTGGGGCCAACGTCCTGACTTTC
TRBD1 TRBJ1-5 TRBV18 . CASSPQGAPGEPQHF TGTGCCAGCTCACCGCAGGGGGCGCCCGGGGAGCCCCAGCATTTT
. TRBJ2-3 TRBV3-1/TRBV3-2 . CASSQDPGVTDTQYF TGTGCCAGCAGCCAAGATCCGGGAGTCACAGATACGCAGTATTTT
. TRBJ1-1 TRBV11-2 . CASSLDQGWTEAFF TGTGCCAGCAGCTTAGATCAGGGTTGGACTGAAGCTTTCTTT
. TRBJ2-5 TRBV21-1 . CASSKLGVQEVTQYF TGTGCCAGCAGCAAACTAGGGGTCCAAGAGGTGACCCAGTACTTC
. TRBJ2-4 TRBV6-4 . CASSDSRGFSVAKNIQYF TGTGCCAGCAGTGACTCGCGAGGCTTCTCAGTAGCCAAAAACATTCAGTACTTC
TRBD1 TRBJ2-2 TRBV6-4 . CASSRTGGTGELFF TGTGCCAGCTCGCGGACAGGGGGCACCGGGGAGCTGTTTTTT
. TRBJ2-1 TRBV28 . CASSRVSYNEQFF TGTGCCAGCAGTCGAGTCTCCTACAATGAGCAGTTCTTC
. TRBJ2-7 TRBV11-2 . CASSSGLIEGEQYF TGTGCCAGCAGCTCGGGACTTATCGAGGGGGAGCAGTACTTC
. TRBJ2-7 TRBV5-4 few CASSLSSREQYF TGTGCCAGCAGCTTGTCATCGCGCGAGCAGTACTTC
. TRBJ1-1 TRBV21-1 . CASKGHAFF TGTGCCAGCAAGGGGCACGCTTTCTTT
TRBD2 TRBJ2-1 TRBV10-3 . CAISEAGRAAYNEQFF TGTGCCATCAGTGAAGCAGGGAGGGCGGCCTACAATGAGCAGTTCTTC
. TRBJ2-3 TRBV4-1 . CASSQPFEVASGSPNF .
TRBD2 TRBJ2-1 TRBV11-2 . CASSRTSGGSSYNEQFF TGTGCCAGCAGCCGGACTAGCGGGGGAAGCTCCTACAATGAGCAGTTCTTC
. TRBJ2-7 TRBV4-1 . CASSHPTQGHYEQYF TGCGCCAGCAGCCACCCAACACAGGGCCACTACGAGCAGTACTTC
. TRBJ2-2 TRBV3-1/TRBV3-2 . CASSLELLDSTGELFF TGTGCCAGCAGCCTCGAATTACTGGACTCCACCGGGGAGCTGTTTTTT
. TRBJ2-3 TRBV6-6 . CASTVRASTDTQYF TGTGCCAGCACAGTGAGGGCTAGCACAGATACGCAGTATTTT
. TRBJ1-3 TRBV5-1 . CASSLVGQLHGNTIYF TGCGCCAGCAGCTTGGTCGGACAGCTGCATGGAAACACCATATATTTT
TRBD1 TRBJ1-5 TRBV25-1 . CASSGTGTGPYQPQHF TGTGCCAGCAGTGGTACCGGGACAGGGCCTTATCAGCCCCAGCATTTT
. TRBJ2-3 TRBV30 . CAWRRRGNTDTQYF TGTGCCTGGAGGAGAAGGGGGAACACAGATACGCAGTATTTT
. TRBJ1-6 TRBV7-9 . CASGHREGISPLHF TGTGCCAGCGGGCACAGGGAGGGGATTTCACCCCTCCACTTT
. TRBJ2-5 TRBV25-1 . CASSEGLIETQYF TGTGCCAGCAGTGAAGGCTTGATAGAGACCCAGTACTTC